This is a list of T cell receptor beta chains from one sample in a study of identical twins' blood T cells. One entry per CDR3 protein, called by TCRdb with MiXCR from the 5' RACE reads. The sample yields fewer than 450,000 distinct CDR3 sequences, roughly 31% seen once. Sequencing input: PBMCs. The receptors here all came from a woman aged 18-49 years in good health. The CDR3 runs from the conserved cysteine through the conserved F or W. The D gene is left open where the match is weak. Not every row has a clone size; where given, it reads once, few, many or a size class.

NA | TRBJ2-2 | TRBV6-2/TRBV6-3 | NA | TGTGCCAGCAGTACAAAAGGACCACAGAACACCGGGGAGCTGTTTTTT | CASSTKGPQNTGELFF
NA | TRBJ2-5 | TRBV27 | NA | TGTGCCAGCAGTTTAACTGCGACGTACCAAGAGACCCAGTACTTC | CASSLTATYQETQYF
few | TRBJ2-1 | TRBV7-9 | NA | TGTGCCAGCAGCTTAGCAAGGGGTTTGGAGTTCTTC | CASSLARGLEFF
few | TRBJ2-7 | TRBV20-1 | TRBD2 | TGCAGTGCTAGAGATCAGGCTAGCGGGAGACGCGAGCAGTACTTC | CSARDQASGRREQYF
NA | TRBJ1-3 | TRBV30 | NA | TGTGCCTGGGGTACAGGGTTTGCTGGAAACACCATATATTTT | CAWGTGFAGNTIYF
few | TRBJ2-1 | TRBV27 | NA | TGTGCCAGCAGTCCGGGGCTGGAGCAGTTCTTC | CASSPGLEQFF
few | TRBJ1-1 | TRBV20-1 | NA | TGCAGTGCGGGGAGACCCACAGTGAACACTGAAGCTTTCTTT | CSAGRPTVNTEAFF
many | TRBJ1-1 | TRBV29-1 | NA | TGCAGCGTTGGGATACAGATGAACACTGAAGCTTTCTTT | CSVGIQMNTEAFF
NA | TRBJ2-2 | TRBV27 | NA | TGTGCCAGCAGTCCCGGACTTACATCGAACACCGGGGAGCTGTTTTTT | CASSPGLTSNTGELFF
NA | TRBJ2-7 | TRBV19 | TRBD1 | TGTGCTAGTAGTGATACAACGACCGGGACAGCCTTCTACGAGCAGTACTTC | CASSDTTTGTAFYEQYF
NA | TRBJ1-6 | TRBV27 | NA | TGTGCCAGCAGTTTTGTCAGCGGGTCACCCCTCCACTTT | CASSFVSGSPLHF
NA | TRBJ1-2 | TRBV27 | NA | TGTGCCAGCAGTTCCGGGTCAGGGGTCTATGGCTACACCTTC | CASSSGSGVYGYTF
NA | TRBJ1-2 | TRBV27 | NA | TGTGCCAGCGGGAAGGGGATCGGGTATGGCTACACCTTC | CASGKGIGYGYTF
few | TRBJ1-1 | TRBV7-9 | NA | TGTGCCAGCAGCCGCAGGGGCTTCTCTGAAGCTTTCTTT | CASSRRGFSEAFF
many | TRBJ1-1 | TRBV9 | TRBD1 | TGTGCCAGCAGTGACAGGGGGGACACTGAAGCTTTCTTT | CASSDRGDTEAFF
few | TRBJ2-2 | TRBV5-5 | NA | TGTGCCAGCAGCCCCCTCCTAGGGGGGGCCTGGACCGGGGAGCTGTTTTTT | CASSPLLGGAWTGELFF
few | TRBJ1-2 | TRBV3-1 | NA | TGTGCCAGCAGAACTGAGGGAGCGCTCTATGGCTACACCTTC | CASRTEGALYGYTF
few | TRBJ1-1 | TRBV7-9 | TRBD1 | TGTGCCAGCAGCAAAGGGGACAGGGACCTCAACACTGAAGCTTTCTTT | CASSKGDRDLNTEAFF
few | TRBJ2-5 | TRBV13 | NA | TGTGCCAGCAGCGACGGGGGAACTTCTCAAGAGACCCAGTACTTC | CASSDGGTSQETQYF
few | TRBJ2-7 | TRBV7-2 | NA | TGTGCCAGCAGCTTCCAGCGGAACGAGCAGTACTTC | CASSFQRNEQYF
few | TRBJ1-2 | TRBV30 | NA | TGTGCCTGGAGTGTACGGCTTGAAGGCTACACCTTC | CAWSVRLEGYTF
NA | TRBJ1-1 | TRBV5-1 | NA | TGCGCCAGCAGCTTCGCGGCTTGGGCTGAAGCTTTCTTT | CASSFAAWAEAFF
NA | TRBJ1-3 | TRBV25-1 | TRBD1 | TGTGCCAGCAGTTCCTCCGGGACAGACAGACCTTACTCTGGAAACACCATATATTTT | CASSSSGTDRPYSGNTIYF
once | TRBJ1-1 | TRBV20-1 | NA | TGCAGTGCTAGAGGCTTGGATCGGGACACTGAAGCTTTCTTT | CSARGLDRDTEAFF
NA | TRBJ1-5 | TRBV2 | NA | TGTGCCAGCGACCCGGGGGGAAACCAGCCCCAGCATTTT | CASDPGGNQPQHF
few | TRBJ2-1 | TRBV14 | NA | TGTGCCAGCAGCCAAGGGCCAGATCCCTACAATGAGCAGTTCTTC | CASSQGPDPYNEQFF
few | TRBJ2-1 | TRBV19 | TRBD2 | TGTGCCAGTAGTATATCGACTAGCGGGAGGAGAGAGCAGTTCTTC | CASSISTSGRREQFF
NA | TRBJ1-4 | TRBV20-1 | NA | TGCAGTGCTAGGACACCCGGACATGAAAAACTGTTTTTT | CSARTPGHEKLFF